This passage covers 15 T cell receptor beta chains from one sample sequenced in a study of shared clonotypes between healthy human individuals. Clones were read by immunoSEQ multiplex PCR, and TCRdb kept only the in-frame ones, dropping some. The table lists under 1,900,000 clones, approximately 98.5% of them singletons. The specimen sequenced was naive CD4+ T cells sorted from blood. Subset reported: CD45RA+ positively selected. These receptors came from a man aged 30 to 45 in good health.

The chain combines TRBV25-1 with TRBJ1-5; D gene ambiguous. Germline V gives CDR1 MGHDK, CDR2 SYGVNS. V lost 4 bases, J lost 9 bases, and 16 bases lay in between. The CDR3 is made up of 14 amino acids. The CDR3 is CASSATRVDWPQHF. CDR3 DNA sequence: TGTGCCAGCAGTGCTACGAGGGTTGATTGGCCCCAGCATTTT. Drawing the rest from reference TRBV25-1 and TRBJ1-5, the complete variable domain is EADIYQTPRYLVIGTGKKITLECSQTMGHDKMYWYQQDPGMELHLIHYSYGVNSTEKGDLSSESTVSRIRTEHFPLTLESARPSHTSQYLCASSATRVDWPQHFGDGTRLSIL.

V usage is TRBV6-1 and J usage is TRBJ2-3; the D is unclear. The CDR3 sequence is 13 residues long. Germline-derived CDR1 and CDR2 are MNHNS and SASEGT. V gave up 9 bases and J gave up 2 bases, with 12 bases separating them. The CDR3 bases are TGTGCCAGGTCTAAAGCGCTCACAGATACGCAGTATTTT. Translation gives CARSKALTDTQYF.

This chain joins TRBV19 and TRBJ1-2; perhaps TRBD1 as D (5 bases). The CDR3 is 16 residues long. Trimming removed 4 bases from V and 0 bases from J, with 15 bases in between. Germline CDR1 LNHDA, CDR2 SQIVND (reference sequence). The CDR3 spells CASSTQDTRANYGYTF. As DNA, the CDR3 is TGTGCCAGTAGTACACAGGATACCCGCGCTAACTATGGCTACACCTTC.

This chain uses TRBV7-2 with TRBJ2-3; 8 bases line up with TRBD2. Trimming at V came to 3 bases and at J to 4 bases, leaving 6 bases not matched to a gene. Germline CDR1 SGHTA, CDR2 FQGNSA. The CDR3 contains 15 residues. CDR3 region: CASSLTSVAADTQYF. The CDR3 DNA reads TGTGCCAGCAGCTTGACTAGCGTGGCGGCAGATACGCAGTATTTT.

The V gene is TRBV4-1, the J gene TRBJ1-2; tentatively, D is TRBD1 (5 bases). The CDR3 runs 12 residues. Germline V gene sequence: CDR1 MGHRA, CDR2 YSYEKL. V was cut by 6 bases and J by 4 bases, with 9 bases left in between. The CDR3 here is CASRGVSYGYTF. CDR3 bases: TGCGCCAGCAGAGGGGTTAGCTATGGCTACACCTTC.

This clone was counted a single time. This chain connects TRBV4-1 to TRBJ2-7, with 7 positions matching TRBD2. From germline, CDR1 is MGHRA and CDR2 YSYEKL. The CDR3 has 17 amino acids. V was clipped by 0 bases and J by 4 bases; unmatched bases: 12. The CDR3 loop reads CASSQDIRLGRGYEQYF. CDR3 DNA sequence: TGCGCCAGCAGCCAAGATATCAGGCTAGGGAGGGGATACGAGCAGTACTTC.

The genes are TRBV11-2 and TRBJ1-1; 9 positions match TRBD1. Germline CDR1 SGHAT, CDR2 FQNNGV. The CDR3 totals 17 residues. After removal of 2 bases from V and 3 bases from J, the junction contained 10 bases not matched to a gene. CDR3 nucleotides: TGTGCCAGCAGCTTACTCGGGACAGGGTCAGGGTACACTGAAGCTTTCTTT. This translates into CASSLLGTGSGYTEAFF.

The chain has TRBV5-1 and TRBJ2-5, with 10 nucleotides matching TRBD1. Per the germline V gene, CDR1 is SGHRS and CDR2 is YFSETQ. V was pared by 4 bases and J by 4 bases, with 4 bases of the junction left unmatched. The CDR3 consists of 14 residues. The CDR3: CASSATGGGETQYF. In DNA, the CDR3 is TGCGCCAGCAGCGCGACAGGGGGCGGAGAGACCCAGTACTTC.

The genes are TRBV2 and TRBJ1-1; 7 bases align to TRBD1. Losses at the gene ends were 6 bases for V and 4 bases for J; bases not matched to a gene: 8. The CDR3 extends over 14 amino acids. The V gene's germline CDR1 is SNHLY and CDR2 FYNNEI. CDR3 residues: CASSQETGSTEAFF. For the CDR3, the DNA is TGTGCCAGCAGCCAAGAGACAGGGAGCACTGAAGCTTTCTTT.

The CDR3 is CASSGFLGNTEAFF. The CDR3 coding sequence is TGTGCCAGCAGCGGATTTCTTGGGAACACTGAAGCTTTCTTT. The rearrangement joins TRBV7-2 to TRBJ1-1; D unresolved. The CDR3 sequence is 14 residues long. V lost 5 bases and J 1 base, leaving 11 bases between the germline ends. Per germline, CDR1 SGHTA and CDR2 FQGNSA.

The chain uses TRBV11-3 and TRBJ2-7, with a tentative D call TRBD1 (6 bases). Per the germline V gene, CDR1 is SGHNT and CDR2 is YENEEA. The CDR3 is 14 residues long. Trimming removed 5 bases from V and 1 base from J, with 12 bases in between. CDR3 nucleotide sequence: TGTGCCAGCAGCGTAAACAGGGATTCCTACGAGCAGTACTTC. It translates to CASSVNRDSYEQYF.

The chain has TRBV18 and TRBJ2-5, with no clear D. The CDR3 sequence is 15 residues long. The ends were cut back, 2 bases at V and 1 base at J, with 11 bases in the middle. The V gene's germline CDR1 is KGHSH and CDR2 LQKENI. This chain's CDR3 is CASSPNTRTQETQYF. The CDR3 DNA reads as TGTGCCAGCTCACCAAATACCAGGACCCAAGAGACCCAGTACTTC.

J is TRBJ2-7 and V is TRBV2; the D is unclear. CDR1 is SNHLY and CDR2 is FYNNEI in the germline V gene. CDR3 length equals 13 residues. Trimming removed 6 bases at V and 0 bases at J, with 9 bases between. The CDR3 spells CASRFSRSYEQYF. The CDR3 region has the DNA TGTGCCAGCAGGTTTAGCCGCTCCTACGAGCAGTACTTC.

V usage is TRBV2 and J usage is TRBJ2-3; D remains unclear. This CDR3 spans 13 amino acids. Germline V lookup: CDR1 SNHLY, CDR2 FYNNEI. Trimming pared 2 bases from V and 14 bases from J, leaving 17 bases between. This chain's CDR3 is CASSEYSKTVTYF. The CDR3 nucleotides are TGTGCCAGCAGTGAATATTCTAAGACCGTTACGTATTTT.

CDR3 coding DNA: TGCGCCAGCAGCCCCCGGCGGATACCAGATACGCAGTATTTT. It is translated as CASSPRRIPDTQYF. The genes are TRBV5-1 and TRBJ2-3; the D is unclear. This CDR3 contains 14 residues. V lost 4 bases and J lost 4, with 13 bases in between. Germline values: CDR1 SGHRS, CDR2 YFSETQ.